These 10 T cell receptor beta chains were all obtained from the same sample, sequenced in a study of cytomegalovirus exposure and HLA in healthy donors. The table came from immunoSEQ multiplex PCR; TCRdb's copy has only in-frame clones and leaves some out. Of about 130,000 clones listed, 88% are singletons. The specimen was PBMCs. The origin of the receptors is a man between 25 and 39 years old in good health and CMV-seronegative.

This chain uses TRBV15 with TRBJ2-5; a possible D gene is TRBD2 (6 bases). Trimming stripped 1 base from V and 1 base from J, with 22 bases between. In germline, CDR1 is LNHNV, CDR2 YYDKDF (reference sequence). CDR3 length: 19 residues. This CDR3 reads CATSRAWWRGRHLQETQYF. The CDR3 nucleotides read TGTGCCACCAGCAGAGCCTGGTGGAGGGGTCGACACCTCCAAGAGACCCAGTACTTC.

The gene calls are TRBV2 and TRBJ2-7, with TRBD2 identical over 8 bases. CDR1 and CDR2 (germline): SNHLY, FYNNEI. The J segment lost 4 bases and the V segment lost 10 bases, leaving 15 bases of the junction unmatched. This CDR3 spans 15 amino acids. The CDR3 loop reads CAIPREASGSYEQYF. CDR3 in DNA: TGTGCCATTCCAAGGGAGGCTAGCGGGTCGTACGAGCAGTACTTC.

The CDR3 spells CASSHFTGELFF. DNA for the CDR3: TGCGCCAGCAGCCACTTCACCGGGGAGCTGTTTTTT. The rearrangement joins TRBV4-3 to TRBJ2-2; no definite D call. V dropped 3 bases and J dropped 4 bases, with 3 bases sitting between them. The CDR3 is made up of 12 amino acids. Germline CDR1 reads LGHNA; CDR2 reads YSLEER.

V gene TRBV30 combines with J gene TRBJ1-1; 7 bases map to TRBD1. Per the germline V gene, CDR1 is GTSNPN and CDR2 is SVGIG (reference sequence). Trimming took 0 bases from V and 0 from J; bases not matched to a gene: 10. The CDR3 length is 17 residues. The CDR3 loop reads CAWSVPPYRGLNTEAFF. For the CDR3, the DNA is TGTGCCTGGAGTGTACCTCCTTACAGGGGATTGAACACTGAAGCTTTCTTT.

The gene calls are TRBV5-4 and TRBJ2-7, with TRBD1 matching over 8 bases. Germline CDR1 SGHNT, CDR2 YYREEE (reference sequence). With 4 bases clipped from V and 3 bases from J, the junction kept 6 bases outside the gene matches. This CDR3 is built from 14 residues. The CDR3 loop is CASSTRTGHYEQYF. CDR3 nucleotide sequence: TGTGCCAGCAGCACGCGGACAGGGCACTACGAGCAGTACTTC.

V usage is TRBV2 and J usage is TRBJ2-7; 13 bases are a match to TRBD2. With 5 bases clipped from V and 3 bases from J, the junction kept 1 base outside the gene matches. Germline V gene sequence: CDR1 SNHLY, CDR2 FYNNEI. CDR3 length equals 14 residues. CDR3 nucleotides: TGTGCCAGCAGTCGGACTAGCGGGGGCTACGAGCAGTACTTC. This gives the protein CASSRTSGGYEQYF.

The genes are TRBV30 and TRBJ2-6; no reliable D call. This CDR3 has 14 residues. The germline V and J ends were trimmed by 3 bases and 0 bases, with 6 bases remaining between them. The germline V gene encodes CDR1 GTSNPN and CDR2 SVGIG (reference sequence). The CDR3: CAWSVNSGANVLTF. DNA for the CDR3: TGTGCCTGGAGCGTTAACTCTGGGGCCAACGTCCTGACTTTC.

J is TRBJ2-2 and V is TRBV4-3; tentative D call: TRBD1 (6 bases). The CDR3 consists of 15 residues. Germline V lookup: CDR1 LGHNA, CDR2 YSLEER. The V end was cut by 0 bases, the J end by 6 bases, with 11 bases between. As DNA, the CDR3 is TGCGCCAGCAGCCAAGAAGAGGCAGGGGCCGGGGAGCTGTTTTTT. It specifies CASSQEEAGAGELFF.

The genes are TRBV5-1 and TRBJ2-1, with 7 positions matching TRBD2. With V trimmed by 4 bases and J by 5 bases, 15 bases remained unmatched. CDR1 and CDR2 (germline): SGHRS, YFSETQ. The CDR3 extends over 17 amino acids. The CDR3 region has the DNA TGCGCCAGCAGCCTGACACCCGGGACTATTGCTAACAATGAGCAGTTCTTC. It is translated as CASSLTPGTIANNEQFF.

This clone occurred once. The genes are TRBV30 and TRBJ1-3; D unresolved. The CDR3 has 11 residues. Germline-derived CDR1 and CDR2 are GTSNPN and SVGIG (reference sequence). V lost 8 bases and J lost 4, with 9 bases in between. CDR3 residues: CARIAGNTIYF. The DNA of the CDR3 is TGTGCCCGGATTGCGGGAAACACCATATATTTT.